These 32 T cell receptor beta chains were sequenced from one sample in a study of T-cell memory formation after mild COVID-19. MiXCR, run by TCRdb on the 5' RACE reads, gives a single entry per CDR3 protein. The repertoire holds roughly 130,000 distinct CDR3 sequences, about 5.9% seen once, with 2.2% in the top ten. Sample: PBMCs or a T cell subset sorted from them (not recorded which). The receptors were gathered from an adult woman who had mild COVID-19 (a few samples of this study predate the infection). Cell type and time point are not known.

This clonotype was detected only a few times. The chain employs TRBV7-9 and TRBJ2-2; 7 bases align to TRBD1. Germline values: CDR1 SEHNR, CDR2 FQNEAQ (reference sequence). Unmatched junction bases numbered 10, after V lost 5 bases and J lost 7 bases. The CDR3 loop spans 15 amino acids. In DNA form, the CDR3 reads TGTGCCAGCAGCGACAATTTAGACAGGGTCGGGGAGCTGTTTTTT. Translating gives CASSDNLDRVGELFF.

The gene calls are TRBV18 and TRBJ1-5, with D possibly matching TRBD1 (6 bases). Trimming left V 3 bases short and J 5 bases short, with 26 bases between. The germline V gene has CDR1 KGHSH and CDR2 LQKENI. The CDR3 is 19 residues long. The DNA for the CDR3 is TGTGCCAGCTCACCTCCAATGTGGCAGGGGACCTCTTCCTATCAGCCCCAGCATTTT. Its protein is CASSPPMWQGTSSYQPQHF.

The genes are TRBV7-8 and TRBJ1-2; D is unclear. Trimming stripped 4 bases from V and 2 bases from J, with 11 bases between. The CDR3 has 14 amino acids. The germline V gene has CDR1 SGHVS and CDR2 FQNEAQ. CDR3 DNA sequence: TGTGCCAGCAGCTCCTCTTCCGGGAACTATGGCTACACCTTC. It yields the protein CASSSSSGNYGYTF.

Of note for this clonotype: This likely comes from a read error, as the CDR3 has no conserved phenylalanine or tryptophan at its end. No DNA is shown, since the ends of the CDR3 on it are uncertain; the CDR3 is the one TCRdb lists. V usage is TRBV30 and J usage is TRBJ2-7. Germline V gene lookup returns CDR1 GTSNPN and CDR2 SVGIG (reference sequence). The CDR3 spans 8 amino acids, including both terminal residues. The CDR3 here is CAWRTTTS.

This clonotype was seen many times. The chain links TRBV19 to TRBJ2-3; weak D call: TRBD2 (6 bases). Germline V lookup: CDR1 LNHDA, CDR2 SQIVND (reference sequence). The CDR3 loop spans 15 amino acids. Trimming took 5 bases from V and 4 from J, leaving 16 bases between them. The CDR3 sequence: CASSDLGGVADTQYF. The CDR3, as DNA: TGTGCCAGTAGTGACTTGGGCGGGGTCGCAGATACGCAGTATTTT.

The chain combines TRBV29-1 with TRBJ2-5; tentatively, D is TRBD1 (5 bases). Looked up from germline, CDR1 is SQVTM and CDR2 is ANQGSEA. The ends were cut back, 4 bases at V and 4 bases at J, with 16 bases in the middle. The CDR3 totals 14 residues. The CDR3 bases are TGCAGCGTTGTAGCCCCAGGACATTCAGAGACCCAGTACTTC. It is translated as CSVVAPGHSETQYF.

This clonotype was counted ten times or more. This chain uses TRBV10-3 with TRBJ1-1; D is possibly TRBD1 (5 bases). Germline V gene lookup returns CDR1 ENHRY and CDR2 SYGVKD. This CDR3 has 14 amino acids. Trimming left V 2 bases short and J 4 bases short, with 11 bases between. This CDR3 reads CAISEQGSSTEAFF. In DNA form, the CDR3 reads TGTGCCATCAGTGAGCAGGGAAGTAGCACTGAAGCTTTCTTT.

This clonotype turned up a few times. The chain links TRBV25-1 to TRBJ1-2, with a possible D match to TRBD1 (5 bases). V shed 3 bases and J shed 8 bases, with 19 bases lying between them. The CDR3 consists of 15 residues. The germline V gene encodes CDR1 MGHDK and CDR2 SYGVNS. CDR3 in amino acids: CASSDPSWGLGGYTF. The CDR3 DNA follows: TGTGCCAGCAGTGATCCAAGCTGGGGGTTGGGCGGCTACACCTTC.

This clonotype came up a few times. The chain couples TRBV15 to TRBJ1-1; D gene uncertain. The CDR3 is 12 amino acids. Trimming removed 7 bases at V and 5 bases at J, with 11 bases between. The germline gives CDR1 LNHNV, CDR2 YYDKDF (reference sequence). This chain's CDR3 is CATKVPGTEAFF. CDR3 sequence (DNA): TGTGCCACCAAGGTCCCGGGGACTGAAGCTTTCTTT.

Only a few counts were recorded for this clonotype. The chain employs TRBV30 and TRBJ1-5; D is possibly TRBD1 (6 bases). Per the germline V gene, CDR1 is GTSNPN and CDR2 is SVGIG (reference sequence). The CDR3 spans 16 residues. Deletions cut 5 bases from V and 0 bases from J, with 17 bases between. CDR3 in amino acids: CAWATGFSNSNQPQHF. The CDR3 DNA reads TGTGCCTGGGCAACAGGGTTTTCGAATAGCAATCAGCCCCAGCATTTT.

This clonotype was counted many times. The rearrangement joins TRBV6-1 to TRBJ1-2; 9 bases are shared with TRBD1. Germline CDR1 and CDR2: MNHNS and SASEGT. Germline trimming cut 7 bases from V and 2 bases from J; bases unmatched to any gene: 5. This CDR3 is built from 14 residues. This CDR3 is CASIKGQGNYGYTF. The CDR3 DNA reads as TGTGCCAGCATCAAAGGACAGGGGAACTATGGCTACACCTTC.

The CDR3 protein is CSVGPSADTQYF. Here the CDR3 DNA reads TGCAGCGTTGGGCCCTCAGCCGATACGCAGTATTTT. The chain recombines TRBV29-1 with TRBJ2-3, with D unclear. This CDR3 region has 12 residues. V was shortened by 4 bases and J by 6 bases, with 11 bases between the two germline ends. Germline V CDR1 and CDR2: SQVTM, ANQGSEA.

This rearrangement joins TRBV4-1 to TRBJ2-1; 7 bases line up with TRBD1. Germline loops: CDR1 MGHRA, CDR2 YSYEKL. The CDR3 extends over 16 amino acids. The V and J ends lost 3 bases and 2 bases, in that order; junction bases with no gene match: 7. The CDR3 bases are TGCGCCAGCAGCCAGGATGACAGGGCCGCCTACAATGAGCAGTTCTTC. As protein: CASSQDDRAAYNEQFF.

V and J are TRBV6-5 and TRBJ2-2; perhaps TRBD1 as D (6 bases). The CDR3 consists of 15 residues. Germline CDR1 is MNHEY and CDR2 is SVGAGI. V lost 0 bases and J 6 bases, leaving 11 bases between the germline ends. CDR3 residues: CASSYSEGVAGELFF. CDR3 DNA sequence: TGTGCCAGCAGTTACTCTGAGGGGGTGGCCGGGGAGCTGTTTTTT.

This clonotype was seen a handful of times. CDR3 sequence reads: CASSQGQGSYEQYF. The CDR3 coding sequence is TGTGCCAGCAGCCAAGGACAGGGCAGTTACGAGCAGTACTTC. The gene calls are TRBV3-1 and TRBJ2-7; 7 nucleotides agree with TRBD1. The CDR3 spans 14 residues. Trimming cost V 1 base and J 4 bases; bases outside gene matches: 4. Germline CDR1 LGHDT, CDR2 YNNKEL (reference sequence).

The V call is TRBV4-2, the J call TRBJ1-4; 11 bases map to TRBD1. J gave up 7 bases and V 4 bases, and 17 bases lay outside the gene matches. CDR3 length: 19 amino acids. From germline, CDR1 is LGHNA and CDR2 YNFKEQ. CDR3 coding DNA: TGTGCCAGCAGCCTCACGGTGCCGGGACAGGGGGACACAAGTGAAAAACTGTTTTTT. This sequence encodes CASSLTVPGQGDTSEKLFF.

The rearrangement joins TRBV3-1 to TRBJ1-1; D might be TRBD1 (6 bases). The CDR3 contains 11 residues. The germline V gene has CDR1 LGHDT and CDR2 YNNKEL (reference sequence). The V end lost 1 base, the J end lost 10 bases, and 7 bases lay between the germline ends. The CDR3 bases are TGTGCCAGCAGCCAAGGGACAGCAGCTTTCTTT. Its translation is CASSQGTAAFF. The complete variable domain, with remaining parts taken from reference TRBV3-1 and TRBJ1-1, reads DTAVSQTPKYLVTQMGNDKSIKCEQNLGHDTMYWYKQDSKKFLKIMFSYNNKELIINETVPNRFSPKSPDKAHLNLHINSLELGDSAVYFCASSQGTAAFFGQGTRLTVV.

Concerning this clonotype itself: Being one base from a much bigger clone, this may be a read error. The V call is TRBV6-5, the J call TRBJ2-7; D may be TRBD2 (5 bases). Germline assignment: CDR1 MNHEY and CDR2 SVGAGI. The CDR3 has 17 amino acids. CDR3 in amino acids: CDSRPDGKAGLAYEQYF. The CDR3 DNA reads as TGTGACAGCAGACCAGACGGGAAGGCCGGATTGGCCTACGAGCAGTACTTC.

This clonotype was counted a few times. J is TRBJ2-2 and V is TRBV20-1, with 12 positions matching TRBD2. V was clipped by 5 bases and J by 1 base; unmatched bases: 5. Germline CDR1 DFQATT, CDR2 SNEGSKA (reference sequence). CDR3 length: 16 amino acids. Here the CDR3 reads CSAGTSGRRNTGELFF. The CDR3 DNA follows: TGCAGTGCTGGGACTAGCGGGCGCCGGAACACCGGGGAGCTGTTTTTT.

This clonotype was seen only a few times. This chain uses TRBV11-3 with TRBJ2-7; TRBD2 agrees at 9 bases. The CDR3 covers 15 residues. CDR1 is SGHNT and CDR2 is YENEEA in the germline V gene. The V gene end was trimmed by 5 bases and the J gene end by 5 bases; junction bases not matched to a gene: 10. The CDR3 sequence is CASSQWGAGGNEQYF. The DNA of the CDR3 is TGTGCCAGCAGCCAGTGGGGAGCGGGAGGCAACGAGCAGTACTTC.

This clonotype was observed a few times. The chain is built from TRBV12-3 or TRBV12-4 and TRBJ1-4, with 7 bases identical to TRBD1. This CDR3 has 14 residues. Germline trimming cut 6 bases from V and 7 bases from J; bases unmatched to any gene: 8. As DNA, the CDR3 is TGTGCCAGCAGCCAGCACAGGGGAGGTGAAAAACTGTTTTTT. Its translation: CASSQHRGGEKLFF.

This clonotype was seen ten or more times. This chain links TRBV4-3 with TRBJ2-1; D is tentatively TRBD1 or TRBD2 (5 bases each). Per germline, CDR1 LGHNA and CDR2 YSLEER. V gave up 1 base and J gave up 7 bases, with 11 bases separating them. CDR3 size: 14 residues. CDR3 in amino acids: CASSQGFRENEQFF. DNA of the CDR3: TGCGCCAGCAGCCAAGGTTTCAGGGAGAATGAGCAGTTCTTC.

This clonotype was found many times. The V gene is TRBV3-1, the J gene TRBJ2-7; no clear D gene. From germline, CDR1 is LGHDT and CDR2 YNNKEL (reference sequence). The CDR3 runs 15 residues. V dropped 0 bases and J dropped 1 base, with 10 bases sitting between them. The CDR3 reads CASSQDSWGSYEQYF. The DNA for the CDR3 is TGTGCCAGCAGCCAAGATTCTTGGGGATCCTACGAGCAGTACTTC.

V is TRBV12-3 or TRBV12-4 and J is TRBJ2-7; D possibly matches TRBD1 or TRBD2 (6 bases each). The CDR3 runs to 16 residues. The ends were cut back, 5 bases at V and 4 bases at J, with 21 bases in the middle. Written as DNA, the CDR3 is TGTGCCAGCAGTGAGGGGGGACTTACGGTATCTTACGAGCAGTACTTC. This sequence encodes CASSEGGLTVSYEQYF.

This clonotype was picked up many times. The chain links TRBV7-6 to TRBJ1-2, with D possibly matching TRBD1 (6 bases). V was shortened by 5 bases and J by 3 bases, with 10 bases between the two germline ends. The CDR3 is made up of 13 amino acids. CDR1 is SGHVS, CDR2 FNYEAQ, per germline. The CDR3 loop reads CASSRDNYYGYTF. The CDR3 DNA is TGTGCCAGCAGCCGGGACAACTACTATGGCTACACCTTC.

There are a few counts of this clonotype. The V gene is TRBV24-1, the J gene TRBJ1-1; D is unresolved. The germline V gene encodes CDR1 KGHDR and CDR2 SFDVKD. The CDR3 loop spans 14 amino acids. V was pared by 3 bases and J by 4 bases, with 11 bases between. The CDR3 DNA is TGTGCCACCAGTGATGGTAGTTTGGGCACTGAAGCTTTCTTT. As protein: CATSDGSLGTEAFF.

This clonotype was seen at least ten times. The DNA for the CDR3 is TGTGCCAGCAGCTTAGGGTCTAACACTTACAATGAGCAGTTCTTC. It codes for CASSLGSNTYNEQFF. The J gene is TRBJ2-1, the V gene TRBV7-2; D ambiguous. Per the germline V gene, CDR1 is SGHTA and CDR2 is FQGNSA. This CDR3 comprises 15 residues. The V and J ends lost 1 base and 4 bases respectively, with 11 bases between them.

The chain is built from TRBV9 and TRBJ2-2, with TRBD1 identical over 7 bases. Unmatched junction bases numbered 5, after V lost 2 bases and J lost 4 bases. The germline gives CDR1 SGDLS, CDR2 YYNGEE. The CDR3 consists of 15 residues. The CDR3 sequence is CASSVDRETTGELFF. CDR3 in DNA: TGTGCCAGCAGCGTTGACAGGGAGACCACCGGGGAGCTGTTTTTT. Full variable domain (outside the CDR3, taken from reference TRBV9 and TRBJ2-2): DSGVTQTPKHLITATGQRVTLRCSPRSGDLSVYWYQQSLDQGLQFLIQYYNGEERAKGNILERFSAQQFPDLHSELNLSSLELGDSALYFCASSVDRETTGELFFGEGSRLTVL.

This clonotype was recorded a few times. The V call is TRBV18, the J call TRBJ1-4; TRBD1 is a possible D gene (5 bases). The CDR3 consists of 15 residues. Germline CDR1 reads KGHSH; CDR2 reads LQKENI. The V end lost 1 base, the J end lost 3 bases, and 9 bases lay between the germline ends. The CDR3 here is CASSPRGPANEKLFF. CDR3 sequence (DNA): TGTGCCAGCTCACCACGGGGACCGGCTAATGAAAAACTGTTTTTT.

This clonotype was seen at least ten times. The CDR3 DNA reads TGTGCCAGCAGCCTTCGCCGGGTCTCGAGAAGGCGTAAAGAGACCCAGTACTTC. This gives the protein CASSLRRVSRRRKETQYF. J is TRBJ2-5 and V is TRBV21-1; no check of the table's D call, TRBD2, against the DNA was made. TRBV21-1 is termed a pseudogene. The CDR3 contains 18 residues.

V is TRBV12-3 or TRBV12-4 and J is TRBJ1-3; D gene uncertain. The CDR3 is 15 amino acids. The V end was cut by 5 bases, the J end by 3 bases, with 14 bases between. CDR3 DNA: TGTGCCAGCAGTCCCACGACGGTCTATGGAAACACCATATATTTT. Translated, it gives CASSPTTVYGNTIYF.

This clonotype was observed many times. The chain joins TRBV20-1 to TRBJ2-3; D may match TRBD1 or TRBD2 (5 bases each). The CDR3 runs 14 residues. Trimming cost V 5 bases and J 2 bases, with 14 bases left between them. The germline V gene has CDR1 DFQATT and CDR2 SNEGSKA (reference sequence). In nucleotides, the CDR3 is TGCAGTGCTCTGGGGAGCGGACACACAGATACGCAGTATTTT. Amino acids: CSALGSGHTDTQYF.